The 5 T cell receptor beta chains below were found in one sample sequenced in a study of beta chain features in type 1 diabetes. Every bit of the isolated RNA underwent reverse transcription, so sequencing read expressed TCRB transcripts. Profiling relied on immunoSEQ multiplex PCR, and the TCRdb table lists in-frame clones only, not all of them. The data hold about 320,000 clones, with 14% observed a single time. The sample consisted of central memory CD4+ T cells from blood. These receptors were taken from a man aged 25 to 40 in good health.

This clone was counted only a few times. CDR3 DNA: TGTGCCAGCAGCCCGCCGGGACAGGGGGCGGAAGCTTTCTTT. Translating gives CASSPPGQGAEAFF. The chain uses TRBV5-4 and TRBJ1-1; 12 bases map to TRBD1. The CDR3 spans 14 residues. CDR1 SGHNT and CDR2 YYREEE come from the germline V gene (reference sequence). Trimming took 4 bases from V and 8 from J; bases not matched to a gene: 6.

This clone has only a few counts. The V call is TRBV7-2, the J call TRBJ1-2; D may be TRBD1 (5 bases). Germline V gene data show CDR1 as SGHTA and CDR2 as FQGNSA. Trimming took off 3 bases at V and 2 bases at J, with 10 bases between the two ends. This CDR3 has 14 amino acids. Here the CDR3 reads CASSLLTANYGYTF. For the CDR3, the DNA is TGTGCCAGCAGCTTGCTGACAGCAAACTATGGCTACACCTTC.

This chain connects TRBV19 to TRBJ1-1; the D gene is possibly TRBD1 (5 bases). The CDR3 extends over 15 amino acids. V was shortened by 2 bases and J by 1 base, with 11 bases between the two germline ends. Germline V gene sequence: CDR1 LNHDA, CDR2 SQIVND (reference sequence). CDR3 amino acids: CASSISGPENTEAFF. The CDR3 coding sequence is TGTGCCAGTAGTATATCGGGACCGGAGAACACTGAAGCTTTCTTT.

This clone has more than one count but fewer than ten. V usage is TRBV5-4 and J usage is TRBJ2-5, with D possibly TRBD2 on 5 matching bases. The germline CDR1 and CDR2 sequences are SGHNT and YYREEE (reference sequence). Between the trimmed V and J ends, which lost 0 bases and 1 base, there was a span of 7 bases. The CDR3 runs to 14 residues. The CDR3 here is CASSLESGQETQYF. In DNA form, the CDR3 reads TGTGCCAGCAGCTTGGAAAGCGGCCAAGAGACCCAGTACTTC.

The CDR3 sequence: CASSERRLAGQETQYF. The CDR3 nucleotides read TGTGCCAGCAGTGAAAGGAGACTAGCGGGGCAAGAGACCCAGTACTTC. The chain carries TRBV25-1 and TRBJ2-5; 11 bases align to TRBD2. This CDR3 comprises 16 residues. Germline CDR1 MGHDK, CDR2 SYGVNS. J was trimmed by 2 bases and V by 2 bases; bases with no gene match: 4.